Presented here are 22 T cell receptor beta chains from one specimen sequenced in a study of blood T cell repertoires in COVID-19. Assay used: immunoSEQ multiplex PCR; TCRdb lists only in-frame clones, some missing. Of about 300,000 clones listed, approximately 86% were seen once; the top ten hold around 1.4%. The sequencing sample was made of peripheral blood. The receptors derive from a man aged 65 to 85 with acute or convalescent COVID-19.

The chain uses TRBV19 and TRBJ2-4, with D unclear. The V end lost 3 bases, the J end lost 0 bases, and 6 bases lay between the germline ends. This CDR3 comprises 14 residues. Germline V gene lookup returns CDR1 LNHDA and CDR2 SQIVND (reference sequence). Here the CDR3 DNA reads TGTGCCAGTAGTATTTCAGTAGCCAAAAACATTCAGTACTTC. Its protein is CASSISVAKNIQYF.

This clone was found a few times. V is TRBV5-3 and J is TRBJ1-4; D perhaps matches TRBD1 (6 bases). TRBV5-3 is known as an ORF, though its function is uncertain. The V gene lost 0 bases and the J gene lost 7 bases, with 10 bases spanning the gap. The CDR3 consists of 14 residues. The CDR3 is CARSLAQGGEKLFF. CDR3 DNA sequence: TGTGCCAGAAGCTTGGCACAGGGCGGTGAAAAACTGTTTTTT.

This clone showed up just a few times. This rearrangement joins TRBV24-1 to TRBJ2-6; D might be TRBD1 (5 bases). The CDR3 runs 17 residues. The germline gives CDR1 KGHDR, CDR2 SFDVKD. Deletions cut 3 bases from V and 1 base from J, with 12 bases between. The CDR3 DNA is TGTGCCACCAGTGATGCAGGGTTTGGGTCTGGGGCCAACGTCCTGACTTTC. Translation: CATSDAGFGSGANVLTF.

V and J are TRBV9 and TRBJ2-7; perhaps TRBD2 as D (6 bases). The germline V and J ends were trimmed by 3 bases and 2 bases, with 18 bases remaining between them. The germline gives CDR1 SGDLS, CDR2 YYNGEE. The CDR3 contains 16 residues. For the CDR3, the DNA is TGTGCCAGCAGCGCCGGGGTGACGACGGGGGCCTACGAGCAGTACTTC. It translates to CASSAGVTTGAYEQYF.

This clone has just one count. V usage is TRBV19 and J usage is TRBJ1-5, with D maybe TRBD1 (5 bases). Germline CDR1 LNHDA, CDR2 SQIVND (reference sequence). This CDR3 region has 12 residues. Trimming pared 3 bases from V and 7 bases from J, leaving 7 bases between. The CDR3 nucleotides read TGTGCCAGTAGTATGAGGACACAGCCCCAGCATTTT. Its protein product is CASSMRTQPQHF.

CDR3: CASSLQGVEAFF. Here the CDR3 DNA reads TGCGCCAGCAGCCTCCAGGGGGTAGAAGCTTTCTTT. The rearrangement uses TRBV5-1 and TRBJ1-1; 7 positions match TRBD1. The V gene end was trimmed by 4 bases and the J gene end by 8 bases; junction bases not matched to a gene: 5. The length of the CDR3 is 12 residues. Germline values: CDR1 SGHRS, CDR2 YFSETQ.

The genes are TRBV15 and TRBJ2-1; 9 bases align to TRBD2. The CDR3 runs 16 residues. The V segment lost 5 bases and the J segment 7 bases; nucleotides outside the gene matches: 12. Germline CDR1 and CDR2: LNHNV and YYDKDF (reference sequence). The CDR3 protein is CATSHPPASGANEQFF. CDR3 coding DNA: TGTGCCACCAGCCACCCCCCGGCTAGCGGGGCGAATGAGCAGTTCTTC.

CDR3 sequence: CASSGLSHEQYF. CDR3 DNA sequence: TGTGCCAGCAGCGGCCTATCCCACGAGCAGTACTTC. The chain is built from TRBV9 and TRBJ2-7; no reliable D call. The germline V gene has CDR1 SGDLS and CDR2 YYNGEE. The CDR3 has 12 residues. The V end lost 3 bases, the J end lost 5 bases, and 9 bases lay between the germline ends.

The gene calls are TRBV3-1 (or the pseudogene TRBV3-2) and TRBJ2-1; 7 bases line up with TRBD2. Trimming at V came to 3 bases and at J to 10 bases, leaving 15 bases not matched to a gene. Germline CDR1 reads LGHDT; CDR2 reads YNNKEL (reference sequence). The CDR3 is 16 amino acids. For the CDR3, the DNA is TGTGCCAGCAGCCAGTCCGGGACTACCCCAGTTAGGGAGCAGTTCTTC. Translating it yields CASSQSGTTPVREQFF.

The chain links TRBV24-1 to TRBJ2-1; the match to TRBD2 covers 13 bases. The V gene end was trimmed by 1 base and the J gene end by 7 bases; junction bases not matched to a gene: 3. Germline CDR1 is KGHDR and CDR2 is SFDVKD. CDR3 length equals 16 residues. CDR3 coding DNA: TGTGCCACCAGTGATTTCACTAGCGGGAGGGCTAATGAGCAGTTCTTC. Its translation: CATSDFTSGRANEQFF.

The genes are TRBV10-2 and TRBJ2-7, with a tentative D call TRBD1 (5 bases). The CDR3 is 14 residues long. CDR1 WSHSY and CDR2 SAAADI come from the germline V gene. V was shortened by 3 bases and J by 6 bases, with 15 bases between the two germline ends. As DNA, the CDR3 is TGCGCCAGCAGTGAAGGTAGGGGTAAAGGCGAGCAGTACTTC. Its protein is CASSEGRGKGEQYF.

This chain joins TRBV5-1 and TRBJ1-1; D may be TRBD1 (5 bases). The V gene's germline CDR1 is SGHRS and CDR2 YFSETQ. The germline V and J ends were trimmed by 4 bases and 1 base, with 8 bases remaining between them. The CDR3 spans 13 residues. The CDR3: CASSGQGNTEAFF. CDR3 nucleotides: TGCGCCAGCAGCGGGCAGGGGAACACTGAAGCTTTCTTT. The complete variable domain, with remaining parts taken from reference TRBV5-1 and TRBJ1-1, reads KAGVTQTPRYLIKTRGQQVTLSCSPISGHRSVSWYQQTPGQGLQFLFEYFSETQRNKGNFPGRFSGRQFSNSRSEMNVSTLELGDSALYLCASSGQGNTEAFFGQGTRLTVV.

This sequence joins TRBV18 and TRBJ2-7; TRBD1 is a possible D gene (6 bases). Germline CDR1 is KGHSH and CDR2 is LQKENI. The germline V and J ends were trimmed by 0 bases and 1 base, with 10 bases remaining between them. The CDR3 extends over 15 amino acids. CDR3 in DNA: TGTGCCAGCTCACCACCATCACAGGGATCCTACGAGCAGTACTTC. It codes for CASSPPSQGSYEQYF.

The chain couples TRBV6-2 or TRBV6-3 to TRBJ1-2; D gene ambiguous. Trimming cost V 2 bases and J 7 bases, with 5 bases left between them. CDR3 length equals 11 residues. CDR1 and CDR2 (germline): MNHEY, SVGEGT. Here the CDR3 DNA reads TGTGCCAGCAGTTACGACACTGGCTACACCTTC. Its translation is CASSYDTGYTF.

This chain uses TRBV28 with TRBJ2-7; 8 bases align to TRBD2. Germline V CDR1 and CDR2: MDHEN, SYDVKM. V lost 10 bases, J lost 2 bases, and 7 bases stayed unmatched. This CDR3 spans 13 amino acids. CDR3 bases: TGTGCCACCCGGGGGGGGTCAACCTACGAGCAGTACTTC. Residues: CATRGGSTYEQYF.

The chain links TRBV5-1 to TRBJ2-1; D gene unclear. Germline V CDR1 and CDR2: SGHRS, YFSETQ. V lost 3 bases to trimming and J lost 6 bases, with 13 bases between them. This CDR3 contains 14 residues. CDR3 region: CASSSNSQANEQFF. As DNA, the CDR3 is TGCGCCAGCAGCTCCAACTCCCAAGCCAATGAGCAGTTCTTC.

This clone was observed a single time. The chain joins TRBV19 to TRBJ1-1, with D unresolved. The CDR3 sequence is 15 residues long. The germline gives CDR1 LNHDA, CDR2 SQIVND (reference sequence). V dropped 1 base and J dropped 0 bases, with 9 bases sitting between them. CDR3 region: CASSIGRSMNTEAFF. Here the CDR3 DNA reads TGTGCCAGTAGTATAGGAAGAAGCATGAACACTGAAGCTTTCTTT. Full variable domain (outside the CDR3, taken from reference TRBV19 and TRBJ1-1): DGGITQSPKYLFRKEGQNVTLSCEQNLNHDAMYWYRQDPGQGLRLIYYSQIVNDFQKGDIAEGYSVSREKKESFPLTVTSAQKNPTAFYLCASSIGRSMNTEAFFGQGTRLTVV.

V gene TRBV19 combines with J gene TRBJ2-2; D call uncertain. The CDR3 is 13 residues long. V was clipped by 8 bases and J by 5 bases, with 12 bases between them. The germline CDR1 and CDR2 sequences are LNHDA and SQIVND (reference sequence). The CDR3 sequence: CASRPRITGELFF. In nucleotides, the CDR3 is TGTGCCAGTCGCCCCAGGATTACCGGGGAGCTGTTTTTT.

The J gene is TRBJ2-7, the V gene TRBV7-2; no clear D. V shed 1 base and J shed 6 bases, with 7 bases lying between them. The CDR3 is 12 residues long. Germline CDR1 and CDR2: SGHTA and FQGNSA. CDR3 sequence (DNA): TGTGCCAGCAGCTTAGAGTGGAGCGAGCAGTACTTC. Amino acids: CASSLEWSEQYF.

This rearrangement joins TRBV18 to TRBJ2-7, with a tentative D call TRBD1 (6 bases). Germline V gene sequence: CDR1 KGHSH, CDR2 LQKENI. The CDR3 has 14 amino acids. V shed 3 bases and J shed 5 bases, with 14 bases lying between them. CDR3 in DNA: TGTGCCAGCTCACCGGTCAGGGGAAGCAACGAGCAGTACTTC. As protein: CASSPVRGSNEQYF.

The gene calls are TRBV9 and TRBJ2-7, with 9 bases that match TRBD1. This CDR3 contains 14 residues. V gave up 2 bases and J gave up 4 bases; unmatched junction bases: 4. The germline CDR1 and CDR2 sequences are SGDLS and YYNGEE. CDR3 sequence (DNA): TGTGCCAGCAGCGTCGGGACAGGGAGATACGAGCAGTACTTC. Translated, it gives CASSVGTGRYEQYF.

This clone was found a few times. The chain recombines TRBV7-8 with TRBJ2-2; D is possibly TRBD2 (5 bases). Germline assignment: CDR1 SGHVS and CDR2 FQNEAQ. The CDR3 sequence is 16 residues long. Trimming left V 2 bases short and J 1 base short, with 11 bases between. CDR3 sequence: CASSLIERQNTGELFF. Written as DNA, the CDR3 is TGTGCCAGCAGCTTAATTGAGCGGCAGAACACCGGGGAGCTGTTTTTT.